This T cell receptor (beta chain) was recovered during a study of vaccination effects on CD4 cells after COVID-19. Study summary: Post-vaccine sampling occurred a median 72 days after the second dose. Study conclusions and caveats: The study got few convalescent patients and did not collect any early post-infection timepoints.

Note on this clone: Its cognate antigen is unknown.

Following culture for roughly 10 days, CD4+ T cells were isolated. Two doses of either BNT162b2 or mRNA-1273 were given to each participant. Vaccinees lacked prior SARS-CoV-2 infection and tested negative for nucleocapsid antibodies. Trimming cost V 6 bases and J 2 bases, with 10 bases left between them. Germline V gene data show CDR1 as MNHEY and CDR2 as SVGEGT. This CDR3 region has 13 residues. The protocol was immunoSEQ multiplex PCR, while the TCRdb copy is restricted to in-frame clones and leaves out a portion. This table has about 66,000 clones, around 79% appearing once. The V gene is TRBV6-2 or TRBV6-3, the J gene TRBJ1-2; D might be TRBD1 (6 bases). The sequencing used CD4+ T cells from PBMCs cultured without peptide, collected after COVID-19 vaccination. The receptor was derived from a human donor who received a COVID-19 vaccine. The CDR3 DNA follows: TGTGCCAGCAGCCCCGACAGGAACTATGGCTACACCTTC. Protein: CASSPDRNYGYTF.